These 30 T cell receptor beta chains were all obtained from the same sample, sequenced in a study of T cells after yellow fever vaccination. MiXCR, run by TCRdb on the 5' RACE reads, gives a single entry per CDR3 protein. The table shows hundreds of thousands of distinct CDR3 sequences, with over 9% occurring only once. Here the sequenced sample was PBMCs, taken on the day of the yellow fever booster vaccination. Every receptor here comes from a man aged 30 to 45 who received the YFV17D yellow fever vaccine.

The chain links TRBV28 to TRBJ2-2; D uncertain. V dropped 6 bases and J dropped 4 bases, with 15 bases sitting between them. The CDR3 loop spans 15 amino acids. Germline V gene lookup returns CDR1 MDHEN and CDR2 SYDVKM. The CDR3 DNA follows: TGTGCCAGCAGGGTCAATCCTCTTATCACCGGGGAGCTGTTTTTT. As protein: CASRVNPLITGELFF.

Many counts were recorded for this clonotype. V and J are TRBV27 and TRBJ2-3, with TRBD2 identical over 11 bases. The V gene's germline CDR1 is MNHEY and CDR2 SMNVEV (reference sequence). This CDR3 contains 20 residues. The V and J ends lost 6 bases and 4 bases, in that order; junction bases with no gene match: 21. The CDR3 region has the DNA TGTGCCAGCAGCCGACCCTTCACTAGCGGGAGTTCGTCTTCGGCAGATACGCAGTATTTT. Protein: CASSRPFTSGSSSSADTQYF.

This clonotype was seen a few times. The CDR3 region is CSVRTEGYEQYF. CDR3 DNA: TGCAGCGTTAGGACTGAAGGCTACGAGCAGTACTTC. J is TRBJ2-7 and V is TRBV29-1; tentatively, D is TRBD2 (5 bases). CDR1 is SQVTM and CDR2 is ANQGSEA in the germline V gene. V gave up 5 bases and J gave up 3 bases, with 11 bases separating them. CDR3 size: 12 residues.

This chain uses TRBV28 with TRBJ1-4, with D hard to call. V was clipped by 6 bases and J by 8 bases, with 10 bases between them. Germline V gene sequence: CDR1 MDHEN, CDR2 SYDVKM. The CDR3 is 12 amino acids. DNA of the CDR3: TGTGCCAGCAGGGACCGAAGGGAAAAACTGTTTTTT. It encodes CASRDRREKLFF.

This rearrangement joins TRBV7-2 to TRBJ2-3, with a weak D call TRBD2 (7 bases). Germline V gene lookup returns CDR1 SGHTA and CDR2 FQGNSA. The CDR3 has 16 amino acids. V was shortened by 4 bases and J by 1 base, with 15 bases between the two germline ends. The CDR3 sequence is CASSWGGAGGTDTQYF. The CDR3 region has the DNA TGTGCCAGCAGCTGGGGGGGGGCGGGTGGCACAGATACGCAGTATTTT.

This clonotype was recorded a few times. This chain links TRBV20-1 with TRBJ2-2; maybe TRBD1 (5 bases). There are 15 residues in the CDR3. Trimming cost V 3 bases and J 4 bases, with 15 bases left between them. Germline CDR1 DFQATT, CDR2 SNEGSKA (reference sequence). This chain's CDR3 is CSASSVERGTGELFF. The DNA for the CDR3 is TGCAGTGCTAGTTCTGTAGAAAGGGGCACCGGGGAGCTGTTTTTT.

This clonotype appeared a few times. V usage is TRBV20-1 and J usage is TRBJ1-4; D unclear. This CDR3 has 13 residues. Germline V lookup: CDR1 DFQATT, CDR2 SNEGSKA (reference sequence). Trimming cost V 0 bases and J 8 bases, with 10 bases left between them. The CDR3 DNA reads as TGCAGTGCTAGAGATGATTTGGGGGAAAAACTGTTTTTT. Its protein product is CSARDDLGEKLFF.

This clonotype showed up just a few times. This CDR3 reads CASTGGSKGAEAFF. The CDR3 DNA reads as TGTGCCAGCACGGGGGGGTCGAAGGGGGCTGAAGCTTTCTTT. The chain is built from TRBV7-9 and TRBJ1-1; tentatively, D is TRBD1 (6 bases). The V and J ends lost 7 bases and 6 bases respectively, with 18 bases between them. CDR1 is SEHNR and CDR2 is FQNEAQ in the germline V gene (reference sequence). The CDR3 extends over 14 amino acids.

This clonotype came up many times. The chain uses TRBV12-3 or TRBV12-4 and TRBJ2-1; tentative D call: TRBD2 (8 bases). The ends were cut back, 6 bases at V and 8 bases at J, with 20 bases in the middle. CDR3 length: 15 residues. DNA for the CDR3: TGTGCCAGCAGGCAGACTAGCGTCGACAGGGATGAGCAGTTCTTC. Translation gives CASRQTSVDRDEQFF.

J is TRBJ2-2 and V is TRBV30; D perhaps matches TRBD2 (6 bases). This CDR3 has 15 residues. V lost 3 bases and J lost 5, with 16 bases in between. The germline V gene encodes CDR1 GTSNPN and CDR2 SVGIG (reference sequence). CDR3 sequence (DNA): TGTGCCTGGAGGATCCGAAAGGGGAGGACCGGGGAGCTGTTTTTT. This gives the protein CAWRIRKGRTGELFF.

The chain has TRBV4-1 and TRBJ2-3, with 7 bases lining up with TRBD2. The junction had 14 bases not matched to a gene; V was cut back by 1 base and J by 4 bases. Germline V gene data show CDR1 as MGHRA and CDR2 as YSYEKL. The CDR3 is 18 amino acids. The CDR3 protein is CASSQVAWEGPNPDTQYF. The CDR3 DNA follows: TGCGCCAGCAGCCAAGTTGCGTGGGAGGGCCCGAACCCAGATACGCAGTATTTT.

V gene TRBV5-4 combines with J gene TRBJ2-3; TRBD2 is a possible D gene (6 bases). Germline V gene lookup returns CDR1 SGHNT and CDR2 YYREEE (reference sequence). V dropped 4 bases and J dropped 0 bases, with 15 bases sitting between them. There are 16 residues in the CDR3. CDR3 sequence reads: CASSPGTSFSTDTQYF. CDR3 DNA sequence: TGTGCCAGCAGCCCCGGGACTTCCTTCAGCACAGATACGCAGTATTTT.

This clonotype was seen a handful of times. The chain links TRBV20-1 to TRBJ2-3; D not certain. The CDR3 consists of 14 residues. The germline V gene has CDR1 DFQATT and CDR2 SNEGSKA (reference sequence). V shed 6 bases and J shed 1 base, with 14 bases lying between them. Written as DNA, the CDR3 is TGCAGTGCCCCCGGTCCTGCCCGCACAGATACGCAGTATTTT. Residues: CSAPGPARTDTQYF.

This clonotype has just a few counts. The chain recombines TRBV28 with TRBJ2-1, with 9 positions matching TRBD2. The CDR3 covers 15 residues. J gave up 9 bases and V 3 bases, and 9 bases lay outside the gene matches. Germline CDR1 reads MDHEN; CDR2 reads SYDVKM. The CDR3 DNA reads as TGTGCCAGCAGTTTTAGGGCGGGAGGGCCCGGTGAGCAGTTCTTC. Protein: CASSFRAGGPGEQFF.

This clonotype showed up just a few times. V usage is TRBV5-4 and J usage is TRBJ2-5, with D unclear. The germline V and J ends were trimmed by 4 bases and 3 bases, with 10 bases remaining between them. CDR1 and CDR2 from the germline V gene are SGHNT and YYREEE (reference sequence). The CDR3 runs 13 residues. This chain's CDR3 is CASSRPQKETQYF. The CDR3 region has the DNA TGTGCCAGCAGCCGCCCTCAAAAAGAGACCCAGTACTTC.

The CDR3 loop is CASSSPGGDGVVSQYF. CDR3 DNA: TGTGCCAGCAGTTCTCCCGGGGGGGACGGGGTCGTTTCGCAGTACTTC. The gene calls are TRBV27 and TRBJ2-7; the match to TRBD2 covers 8 bases. This CDR3 contains 16 residues. Germline CDR1 is MNHEY and CDR2 is SMNVEV (reference sequence). Losses at the gene ends were 4 bases for V and 9 bases for J; bases not matched to a gene: 17.

The J gene is TRBJ2-1, the V gene TRBV9; D possibly matches TRBD1 or TRBD2 (5 bases each). The CDR3 contains 16 residues. CDR1 SGDLS and CDR2 YYNGEE come from the germline V gene. V lost 0 bases, J lost 8 bases, and 18 bases lay in between. The chain's CDR3 is CASSVGGASSVDEQFF. The CDR3 DNA is TGTGCCAGCAGCGTAGGAGGGGCCTCTAGTGTCGATGAGCAGTTCTTC.

In this sample, this clonotype turned up many times. CDR3 sequence reads: CATSRLPGTGVINEQFF. The CDR3 DNA follows: TGTGCCACCAGCAGACTTCCCGGGACAGGGGTGATTAATGAGCAGTTCTTC. V is TRBV15 and J is TRBJ2-1; 10 bases align to TRBD1. The CDR3 runs to 17 residues. Trimming cost V 2 bases and J 7 bases; bases outside gene matches: 11. Germline-derived CDR1 and CDR2 are LNHNV and YYDKDF (reference sequence).

The chain uses TRBV18 and TRBJ2-1; TRBD2 aligns across 12 bases. This CDR3 region has 16 residues. From germline, CDR1 is KGHSH and CDR2 LQKENI. Trimming took 6 bases from V and 7 from J; bases not matched to a gene: 10. As DNA, the CDR3 is TGTGCCAGCTCTCCTCAGCTAGCGGGAGGGCCGAATGAGCAGTTCTTC. Its translation: CASSPQLAGGPNEQFF.

This clonotype has only a few counts. The chain couples TRBV11-2 to TRBJ2-5, with D possibly TRBD2 on 6 matching bases. V dropped 5 bases and J dropped 2 bases, with 15 bases sitting between them. The germline V gene has CDR1 SGHAT and CDR2 FQNNGV. CDR3 length: 15 residues. CDR3 protein: CASSPNTGVQETQYF. As DNA, the CDR3 is TGTGCCAGCAGCCCGAACACGGGAGTACAAGAGACCCAGTACTTC.

This clonotype was seen a handful of times. V and J are TRBV7-6 and TRBJ2-1; 7 nucleotides match TRBD2. CDR3 length: 18 amino acids. V was pared by 5 bases and J by 3 bases, with 16 bases of the junction left unmatched. The germline gives CDR1 SGHVS, CDR2 FNYEAQ. The CDR3 protein is CASSPWVGSGGLYNEQFF. CDR3 in DNA: TGTGCCAGCAGCCCATGGGTCGGGTCGGGAGGTCTCTACAATGAGCAGTTCTTC.

The genes are TRBV30 and TRBJ2-2; D unclear. The V gene lost 2 bases and the J gene lost 6 bases, with 16 bases spanning the gap. The CDR3 length is 15 residues. Germline loops: CDR1 GTSNPN, CDR2 SVGIG (reference sequence). CDR3 loop: CAWSFKGKIAGELFF. CDR3 coding DNA: TGTGCCTGGAGTTTTAAGGGAAAAATCGCCGGGGAGCTGTTTTTT.

The chain uses TRBV5-6 and TRBJ1-1; D not resolved. The CDR3 has 12 amino acids. The V end was cut by 6 bases, the J end by 0 bases, with 6 bases between. The V gene's germline CDR1 is SGHDT and CDR2 YYEEEE. The CDR3: CASTAMNTEAFF. The CDR3 nucleotides are TGTGCCAGCACAGCGATGAACACTGAAGCTTTCTTT.

This clonotype showed up just a few times. The chain employs TRBV7-2 and TRBJ2-7; a weak D match, TRBD1 (6 bases). Germline lookup yields CDR1 SGHTA and CDR2 FQGNSA. The CDR3 extends over 15 amino acids. The V gene lost 2 bases and the J gene lost 3 bases, with 14 bases spanning the gap. CDR3: CASSLSTQGGYEQYF. CDR3 in DNA: TGTGCCAGCAGCTTAAGTACACAGGGTGGCTACGAGCAGTACTTC.

The CDR3 nucleotides are TGTGCCAGCTGGACGGGCGCCACAGATACGCAGTATTTT. Its protein is CASWTGATDTQYF. The gene calls are TRBV21-1 and TRBJ2-3; the DNA was not used to check the table's D call, TRBD1. TRBV21-1 constitutes a pseudogene. CDR3 length: 13 residues.

CDR3 bases: TGTGCCAGCAGTTACTCGTTAGGGCCTCCCTATGGCTACACCTTC. It yields the protein CASSYSLGPPYGYTF. V usage is TRBV6-5 and J usage is TRBJ1-2, with unresolved D. This CDR3 spans 15 amino acids. The V end was cut by 0 bases, the J end by 4 bases, with 12 bases between. Per the germline V gene, CDR1 is MNHEY and CDR2 is SVGAGI.

This clonotype was seen a few times. The chain has TRBV7-2 and TRBJ2-4, with 7 nucleotides matching TRBD1. Germline CDR1 SGHTA, CDR2 FQGNSA. V lost 5 bases and J lost 4; bases outside the gene matches: 8. This CDR3 contains 15 residues. CDR3 nucleotides: TGTGCCAGCAGCCTACAGGGGTCAGGGAAAAACATTCAGTACTTC. It specifies CASSLQGSGKNIQYF.

CDR3 residues: CATSRDLSGLAGEEVTQYF. The CDR3 nucleotides are TGTGCCACCAGCAGAGATCTCTCAGGACTAGCGGGAGAGGAGGTGACCCAGTACTTC. The gene calls are TRBV15 and TRBJ2-5, with 13 bases fitting TRBD2. This CDR3 is built from 19 residues. Trimming at V came to 0 bases and at J to 7 bases, leaving 14 bases not matched to a gene. Germline V gene data show CDR1 as LNHNV and CDR2 as YYDKDF (reference sequence).

This clonotype was counted at least ten times. The rearrangement joins TRBV7-2 to TRBJ1-1; 7 nucleotides agree with TRBD1. The junction had 7 bases not matched to a gene; V was cut back by 5 bases and J by 1 base. Germline V gene data show CDR1 as SGHTA and CDR2 as FQGNSA. The CDR3 spans 15 residues. CDR3 nucleotide sequence: TGTGCCAGCAGCCCCAGGGGGGGTAGGAACACTGAAGCTTTCTTT. Residues: CASSPRGGRNTEAFF.

The chain employs TRBV6-6 and TRBJ2-7; TRBD1 matches at 7 bases. Trimming removed 6 bases from V and 4 bases from J; junction bases left unmatched: 3. The germline CDR1 and CDR2 sequences are MNHNY and SVGAGI (reference sequence). The CDR3 extends over 12 amino acids. CDR3 sequence: CASRPTGYEQYF. Written as DNA, the CDR3 is TGTGCCAGCAGGCCGACAGGGTACGAGCAGTACTTC.